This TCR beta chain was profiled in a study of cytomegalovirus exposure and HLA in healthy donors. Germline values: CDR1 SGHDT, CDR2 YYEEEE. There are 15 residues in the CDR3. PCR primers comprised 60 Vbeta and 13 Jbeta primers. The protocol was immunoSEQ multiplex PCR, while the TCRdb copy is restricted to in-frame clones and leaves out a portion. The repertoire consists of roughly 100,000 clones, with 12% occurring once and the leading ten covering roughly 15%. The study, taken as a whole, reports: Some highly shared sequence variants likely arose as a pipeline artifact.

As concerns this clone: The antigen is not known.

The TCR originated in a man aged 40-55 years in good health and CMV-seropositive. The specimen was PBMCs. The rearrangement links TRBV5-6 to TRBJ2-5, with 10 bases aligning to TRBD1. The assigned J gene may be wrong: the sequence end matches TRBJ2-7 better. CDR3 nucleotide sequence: TGTGCCAGCAGCCCCCGACAGGGGGCTTCCTACGAGCAGTACTTC. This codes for CASSPRQGASYEQYF.